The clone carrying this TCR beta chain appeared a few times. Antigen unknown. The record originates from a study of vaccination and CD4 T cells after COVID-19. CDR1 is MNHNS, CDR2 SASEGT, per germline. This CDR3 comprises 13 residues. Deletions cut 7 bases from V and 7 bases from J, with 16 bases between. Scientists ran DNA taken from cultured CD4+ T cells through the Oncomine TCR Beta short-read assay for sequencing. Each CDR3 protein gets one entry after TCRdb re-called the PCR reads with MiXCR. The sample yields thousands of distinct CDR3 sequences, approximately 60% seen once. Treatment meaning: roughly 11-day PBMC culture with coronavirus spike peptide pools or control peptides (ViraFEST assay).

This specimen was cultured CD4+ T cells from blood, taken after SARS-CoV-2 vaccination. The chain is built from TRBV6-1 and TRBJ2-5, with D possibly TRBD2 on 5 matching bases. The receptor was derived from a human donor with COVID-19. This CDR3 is CASTFPGGRTQYF. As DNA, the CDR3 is TGTGCCAGCACATTCCCTGGAGGCAGGACCCAGTACTTC.